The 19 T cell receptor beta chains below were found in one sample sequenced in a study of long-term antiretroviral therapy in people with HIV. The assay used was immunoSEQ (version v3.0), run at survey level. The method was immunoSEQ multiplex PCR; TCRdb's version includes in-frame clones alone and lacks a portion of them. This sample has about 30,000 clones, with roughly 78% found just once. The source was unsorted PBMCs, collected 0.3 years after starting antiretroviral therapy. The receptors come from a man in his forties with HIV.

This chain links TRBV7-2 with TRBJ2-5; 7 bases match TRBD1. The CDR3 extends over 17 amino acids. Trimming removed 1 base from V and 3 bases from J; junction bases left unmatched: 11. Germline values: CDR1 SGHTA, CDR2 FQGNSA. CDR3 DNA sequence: TGTGCCAGCAGCTTAGTCTTTCAGGGGGTGAGGAAAGAGACCCAGTACTTC. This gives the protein CASSLVFQGVRKETQYF.

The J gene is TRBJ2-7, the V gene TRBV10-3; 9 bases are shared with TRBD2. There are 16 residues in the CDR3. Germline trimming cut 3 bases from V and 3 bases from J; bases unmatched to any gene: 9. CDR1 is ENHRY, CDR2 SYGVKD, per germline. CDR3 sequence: CAISEVGRGGRYEQYF. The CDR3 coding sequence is TGTGCCATCAGTGAAGTGGGGCGGGGGGGCCGCTACGAGCAGTACTTC.

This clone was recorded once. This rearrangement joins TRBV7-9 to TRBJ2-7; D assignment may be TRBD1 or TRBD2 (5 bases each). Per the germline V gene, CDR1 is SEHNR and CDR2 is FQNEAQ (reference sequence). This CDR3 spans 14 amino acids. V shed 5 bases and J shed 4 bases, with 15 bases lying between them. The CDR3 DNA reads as TGTGCCAGCAGCGACCGGCCCGGGGCGTACGAGCAGTACTTC. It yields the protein CASSDRPGAYEQYF.

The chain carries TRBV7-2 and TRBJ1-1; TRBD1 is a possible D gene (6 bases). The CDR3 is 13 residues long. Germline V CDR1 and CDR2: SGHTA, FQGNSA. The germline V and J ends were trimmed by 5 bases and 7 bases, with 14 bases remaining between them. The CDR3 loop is CASSPRRGVEAFF. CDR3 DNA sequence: TGTGCCAGCAGCCCACGGAGGGGGGTTGAAGCTTTCTTT.

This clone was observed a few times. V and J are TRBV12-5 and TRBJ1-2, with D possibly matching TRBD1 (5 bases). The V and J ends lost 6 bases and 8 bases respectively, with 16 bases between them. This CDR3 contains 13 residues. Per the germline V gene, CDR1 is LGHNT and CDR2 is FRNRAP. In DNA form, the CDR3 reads TGTGCTAGTGGCCCCGGGCCCCGGGGCGGCTACACCTTC. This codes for CASGPGPRGGYTF.

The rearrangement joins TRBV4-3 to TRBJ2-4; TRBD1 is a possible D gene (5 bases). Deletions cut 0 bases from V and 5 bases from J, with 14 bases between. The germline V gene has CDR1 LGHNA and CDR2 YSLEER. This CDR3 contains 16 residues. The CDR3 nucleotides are TGCGCCAGCAGCCAAGATTCAAGGGGCCCCCAAAACATTCAGTACTTC. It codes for CASSQDSRGPQNIQYF.

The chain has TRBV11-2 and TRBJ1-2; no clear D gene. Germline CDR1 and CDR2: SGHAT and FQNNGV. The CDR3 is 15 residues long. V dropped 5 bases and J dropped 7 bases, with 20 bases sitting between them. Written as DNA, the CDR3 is TGTGCCAGCAGCACCTTGAACGGCATTAGAGGTGGCTACACCTTC. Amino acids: CASSTLNGIRGGYTF.

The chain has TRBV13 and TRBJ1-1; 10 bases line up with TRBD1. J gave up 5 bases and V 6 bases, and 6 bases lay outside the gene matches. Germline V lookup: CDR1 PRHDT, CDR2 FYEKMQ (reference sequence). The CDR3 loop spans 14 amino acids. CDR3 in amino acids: CASSRQGAWTEAFF. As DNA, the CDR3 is TGTGCCAGCAGTAGACAGGGGGCTTGGACTGAAGCTTTCTTT.

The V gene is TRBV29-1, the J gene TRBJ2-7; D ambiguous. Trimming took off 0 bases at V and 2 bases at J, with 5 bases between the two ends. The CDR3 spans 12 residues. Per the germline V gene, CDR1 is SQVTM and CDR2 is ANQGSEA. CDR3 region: CSVEDPPYEQYF. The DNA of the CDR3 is TGCAGCGTTGAAGATCCCCCCTACGAGCAGTACTTC.

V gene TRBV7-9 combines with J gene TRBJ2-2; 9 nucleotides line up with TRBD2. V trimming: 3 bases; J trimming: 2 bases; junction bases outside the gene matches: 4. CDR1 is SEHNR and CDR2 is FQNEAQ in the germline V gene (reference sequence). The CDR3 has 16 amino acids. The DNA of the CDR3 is TGTGCCAGCAGCTTCCCAGCGGGGGGAAACACCGGGGAGCTGTTTTTT. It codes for CASSFPAGGNTGELFF.

The CDR3 is CASSLFNSPLHF. The DNA of the CDR3 is TGTGCCAGCAGCTTATTTAATTCACCCCTCCACTTT. This chain connects TRBV7-6 to TRBJ1-6, with unresolved D. This CDR3 region has 12 residues. Germline lookup yields CDR1 SGHVS and CDR2 FNYEAQ. With 2 bases removed from V and 6 bases from J, the gap between germline ends came to 2 bases.

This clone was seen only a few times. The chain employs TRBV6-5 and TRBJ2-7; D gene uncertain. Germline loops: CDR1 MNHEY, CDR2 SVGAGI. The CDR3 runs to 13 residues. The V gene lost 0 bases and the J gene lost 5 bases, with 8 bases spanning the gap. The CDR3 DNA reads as TGTGCCAGCAGTTACTCAGTTAGGGACGAGCAGTACTTC. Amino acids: CASSYSVRDEQYF.

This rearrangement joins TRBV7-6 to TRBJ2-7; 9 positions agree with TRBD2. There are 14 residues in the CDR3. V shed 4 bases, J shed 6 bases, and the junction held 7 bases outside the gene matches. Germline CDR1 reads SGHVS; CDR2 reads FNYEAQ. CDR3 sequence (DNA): TGTGCCAGCAGCTCCCTAGCGGGAATGGGCGAGCAGTACTTC. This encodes CASSSLAGMGEQYF.

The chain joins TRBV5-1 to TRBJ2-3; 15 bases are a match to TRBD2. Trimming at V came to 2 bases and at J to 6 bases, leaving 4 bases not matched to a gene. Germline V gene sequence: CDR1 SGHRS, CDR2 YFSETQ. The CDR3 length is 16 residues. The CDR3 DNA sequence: TGCGCCAGCAGCTTCTCCGGGACTAGCGGGGGGGATACGCAGTATTTT. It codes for CASSFSGTSGGDTQYF.

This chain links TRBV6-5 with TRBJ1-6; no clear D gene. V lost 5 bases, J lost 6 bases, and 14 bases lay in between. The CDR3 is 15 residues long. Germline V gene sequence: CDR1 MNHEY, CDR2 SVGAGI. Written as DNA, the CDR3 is TGTGCCAGCAGTCCTGATGCCGTTACTAATTCACCCCTCCACTTT. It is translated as CASSPDAVTNSPLHF.

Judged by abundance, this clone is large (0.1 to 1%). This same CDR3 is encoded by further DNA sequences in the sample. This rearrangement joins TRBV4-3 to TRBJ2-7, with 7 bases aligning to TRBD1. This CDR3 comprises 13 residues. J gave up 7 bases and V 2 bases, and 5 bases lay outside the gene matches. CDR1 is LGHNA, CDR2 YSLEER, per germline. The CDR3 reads CASSQRTGREQYF. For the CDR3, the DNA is TGCGCCAGCAGCCAACGGACAGGTCGGGAGCAGTACTTC.

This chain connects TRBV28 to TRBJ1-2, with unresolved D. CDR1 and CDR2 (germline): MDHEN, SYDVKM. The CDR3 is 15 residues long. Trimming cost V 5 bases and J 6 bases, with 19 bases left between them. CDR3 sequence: CASSTPDRVVHGYTF. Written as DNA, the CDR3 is TGTGCCAGCAGTACCCCGGACCGCGTAGTTCATGGCTACACCTTC.

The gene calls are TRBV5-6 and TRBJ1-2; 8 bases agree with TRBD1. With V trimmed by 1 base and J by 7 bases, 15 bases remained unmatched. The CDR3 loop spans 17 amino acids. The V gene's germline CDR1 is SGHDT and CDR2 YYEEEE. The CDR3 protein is CASSLKTSGTGGSGYTF. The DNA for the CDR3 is TGTGCCAGCAGCTTGAAGACTTCCGGGACAGGAGGGAGTGGCTACACCTTC.

The CDR3 here is CASTTGGLNTEAFF. CDR3 bases: TGTGCCAGCACCACTGGAGGCCTGAACACTGAAGCTTTCTTT. This chain links TRBV6-5 with TRBJ1-1, with D unclear. The CDR3 is made up of 14 amino acids. V lost 7 bases and J 0 bases, leaving 12 bases between the germline ends. Germline V gene lookup returns CDR1 MNHEY and CDR2 SVGAGI.